This record covers a single TCR beta chain. Antigen: not known. This specimen includes other DNA sequences encoding the same CDR3. Second-dose intervals of approximately 4 or approximately 12 weeks were pooled. The data stem from a study of T cell responses to AZD1222 COVID-19 vaccine. Whole-study findings and limits: When two AZD1222 doses had been given, Spike-specific TCR breadth and depth rose. Dominant CD4 TCR responses targeted spike regions 160-218 and 743-854. Clonal diversity may have been underestimated in mostly white British donors.

Some clones are missing from TCRdb's copy, which holds only in-frame ones; the method was immunoSEQ multiplex PCR. The sample lists 160,000 or so clones; roughly 94% were seen once. Per the germline V gene, CDR1 is SGHRS and CDR2 is YFSETQ. CDR3 length: 13 residues. The germline V and J ends were trimmed by 2 bases and 1 base, with 6 bases remaining between them. This sequence joins TRBV5-1 and TRBJ1-1; D unresolved. This receptor was taken from an adult who received the AZD1222 COVID-19 vaccine. This sample comprised peripheral blood, obtained 28 days after the second AZD1222 dose. The CDR3 DNA follows: TGCGCCAGCAGCTTATCACGGAACACTGAAGCTTTCTTT. Translation: CASSLSRNTEAFF.